This entry lists 23 T cell receptor beta chains sequenced from one sample in a study of blood T cell repertoires in COVID-19. Method: immunoSEQ multiplex PCR; TCRdb's copy keeps in-frame clones and lacks some. The table has around 24,000 clones, around 90% seen once. The specimen sequenced was peripheral blood. These receptors were collected from a man aged 70 or older with acute or convalescent COVID-19.

The chain combines TRBV20-1 with TRBJ2-5, with D perhaps TRBD2 (5 bases). This CDR3 is built from 14 residues. V was cut by 3 bases and J by 1 base, with 12 bases left in between. Looked up from germline, CDR1 is DFQATT and CDR2 is SNEGSKA (reference sequence). The CDR3 nucleotides read TGCAGTGCTAGTTTGAGGGCGGCCCAAGAGACCCAGTACTTC. Translated, it gives CSASLRAAQETQYF.

This chain joins TRBV7-3 and TRBJ2-7; D might be TRBD1 (6 bases). This CDR3 contains 14 residues. V was pared by 2 bases and J by 7 bases, with 15 bases between. Germline values: CDR1 SGHTA, CDR2 FQGTGA. CDR3 DNA: TGTGCCAGCAGCTTAGGTCAGGGGCTAGGAGAGCAGTACTTC. Translating it yields CASSLGQGLGEQYF.

The V and J genes are TRBV9 and TRBJ2-7, with D possibly TRBD1 on 7 matching bases. The CDR3 has 14 residues. Trimming stripped 4 bases from V and 4 bases from J, with 15 bases between. From germline, CDR1 is SGDLS and CDR2 YYNGEE. Written as DNA, the CDR3 is TGTGCCAGCAGCACCGGACCAGGGGGGTACGAGCAGTACTTC. Translated: CASSTGPGGYEQYF. Variable domain in full (rest from reference TRBV9 and TRBJ2-7): DSGVTQTPKHLITATGQRVTLRCSPRSGDLSVYWYQQSLDQGLQFLIQYYNGEERAKGNILERFSAQQFPDLHSELNLSSLELGDSALYFCASSTGPGGYEQYFGPGTRLTVT.

The chain employs TRBV4-3 and TRBJ2-1; D gene unclear. CDR3 length: 14 residues. Germline lookup yields CDR1 LGHNA and CDR2 YSLEER. V lost 1 base and J lost 5, with 9 bases in between. CDR3 protein: CASSQGTSDNEQFF. The CDR3, as DNA: TGCGCCAGCAGCCAAGGAACGTCAGACAATGAGCAGTTCTTC.

V usage is TRBV7-6 and J usage is TRBJ2-3; D possibly corresponds to TRBD2 (6 bases). With 2 bases removed from V and 6 bases from J, the gap between germline ends came to 18 bases. The V gene's germline CDR1 is SGHVS and CDR2 FNYEAQ. The length of the CDR3 is 16 residues. This CDR3 reads CASSLLGAGPGDTQYF. CDR3 coding DNA: TGTGCCAGCAGCTTATTGGGAGCGGGCCCCGGCGATACGCAGTATTTT.

The chain combines TRBV29-1 with TRBJ1-5, with unresolved D. This CDR3 spans 18 amino acids. The germline gives CDR1 SQVTM, CDR2 ANQGSEA. With 1 base removed from V and 0 bases from J, the gap between germline ends came to 19 bases. Written as DNA, the CDR3 is TGCAGCGTTGAAGTCCATCAATTGGGCCCAGTTAGCAATCAGCCCCAGCATTTT. As protein: CSVEVHQLGPVSNQPQHF.

V usage is TRBV7-2 and J usage is TRBJ2-5, with TRBD2 identical over 8 bases. The CDR3 has 15 residues. V shed 5 bases and J 3 bases; nucleotides not matched to a gene: 8. Germline CDR1 SGHTA, CDR2 FQGNSA. In nucleotides, the CDR3 is TGTGCCAGCAGCGACAGACTAGCGCGGGAAGAGACCCAGTACTTC. It encodes CASSDRLAREETQYF.

This chain links TRBV3-1 (or the pseudogene TRBV3-2) with TRBJ2-1; TRBD2 is a possible D gene (5 bases). Trimming pared 1 base from V and 2 bases from J, leaving 18 bases between. Germline V CDR1 and CDR2: LGHDT, YNNKEL (reference sequence). The CDR3 has 18 residues. The CDR3 is CASSQGHPGNPAYNEQFF. In DNA form, the CDR3 reads TGTGCCAGCAGCCAAGGGCACCCCGGGAACCCGGCCTACAATGAGCAGTTCTTC.

The chain joins TRBV6-5 to TRBJ1-1; 8 nucleotides match TRBD1. Germline lookup yields CDR1 MNHEY and CDR2 SVGAGI. The V segment lost 0 bases and the J segment 1 base; nucleotides outside the gene matches: 4. This CDR3 comprises 16 residues. This chain's CDR3 is CASSYSTRGQNTEAFF. Written as DNA, the CDR3 is TGTGCCAGCAGTTACTCGACCAGGGGGCAGAACACTGAAGCTTTCTTT.

The chain carries TRBV21-1 and TRBJ1-4; the table's TRBD1 call for D was not verified on the DNA. TRBV21-1 is an annotated pseudogene. The CDR3 is 19 amino acids. The CDR3 coding sequence is TGTGCCAGCAGCAAAGAGGGCCGGGACAGGGCCCCAACTAATGAAAAACTGTTTTTT. As protein: CASSKEGRDRAPTNEKLFF.

V and J are TRBV15 and TRBJ2-3, with TRBD1 as a possible D gene (5 bases). The CDR3 covers 13 residues. The germline V and J ends were trimmed by 5 bases and 1 base, with 7 bases remaining between them. From germline, CDR1 is LNHNV and CDR2 YYDKDF (reference sequence). The CDR3 DNA reads TGTGCCACCAGCGGACAACGCACAGATACGCAGTATTTT. Translation gives CATSGQRTDTQYF. Based on the CDR3 plus reference TRBV15 and TRBJ2-3, the full variable domain is DAMVIQNPRYQVTQFGKPVTLSCSQTLNHNVMYWYQQKSSQAPKLLFHYYDKDFNNEADTPDNFQSRRPNTSFCFLDIRSPGLGDTAMYLCATSGQRTDTQYFGPGTRLTVL.

Note on this clone: A junction end diverges from the germline sequence, so it may reflect a read error. The chain links TRBV5-1 to TRBJ2-7; 14 positions match TRBD2. Germline V gives CDR1 SGHRS, CDR2 YFSETQ. The CDR3 runs 18 residues. The CDR3 DNA reads TGCGCCAGCAGCTTCGGACTAGCGGGAGGCCTAAGCTCCTACGAGCAGTGCTTC. It codes for CASSFGLAGGLSSYEQCF. Based on the CDR3 plus reference TRBV5-1 and TRBJ2-7, the full variable domain is KAGVTQTPRYLIKTRGQQVTLSCSPISGHRSVSWYQQTPGQGLQFLFEYFSETQRNKGNFPGRFSGRQFSNSRSEMNVSTLELGDSALYLCASSFGLAGGLSSYEQCFGPGTRLTVT.

V gene TRBV7-6 combines with J gene TRBJ2-7; TRBD2 might be the D (5 bases). The germline V and J ends were trimmed by 5 bases and 0 bases, with 14 bases remaining between them. CDR3 length: 15 residues. Germline CDR1 is SGHVS and CDR2 is FNYEAQ. The CDR3 protein is CASSPLGSSSYEQYF. The CDR3 DNA sequence: TGTGCCAGCAGCCCCCTTGGGAGCAGCTCCTACGAGCAGTACTTC.

The gene calls are TRBV19 and TRBJ2-1; 9 nucleotides line up with TRBD1. Germline trimming cut 7 bases from V and 3 bases from J; bases unmatched to any gene: 7. The CDR3 consists of 15 residues. Per the germline V gene, CDR1 is LNHDA and CDR2 is SQIVND (reference sequence). In DNA, the CDR3 is TGTGCCAGTACCTCCCAGACAGGGGGCTACAATGAGCAGTTCTTC. Protein: CASTSQTGGYNEQFF.

This clone showed up just once. This chain uses TRBV5-6 with TRBJ2-5; the match to TRBD1 covers 11 bases. The V segment lost 5 bases and the J segment 1 base; nucleotides outside the gene matches: 1. The germline V gene encodes CDR1 SGHDT and CDR2 YYEEEE. This CDR3 has 14 residues. This chain's CDR3 is CASRDRGLQETQYF. The CDR3 coding sequence is TGTGCCAGCAGGGACAGGGGGCTCCAAGAGACCCAGTACTTC.

The chain has TRBV27 and TRBJ2-7; possible D gene TRBD2, 5 bases. Deletions cut 4 bases from V and 0 bases from J, with 7 bases between. CDR3 length: 13 residues. The germline gives CDR1 MNHEY, CDR2 SMNVEV (reference sequence). Written as DNA, the CDR3 is TGTGCCAGCAGTTCCGGGGTCTCCTACGAGCAGTACTTC. It yields the protein CASSSGVSYEQYF.

This rearrangement joins TRBV5-1 to TRBJ1-6, with TRBD1 as a possible D gene (5 bases). V was pared by 5 bases and J by 0 bases, with 12 bases between. The CDR3 length is 16 residues. CDR1 and CDR2 (germline): SGHRS, YFSETQ. CDR3 amino acids: CASRTEASSYNSPLHF. As DNA, the CDR3 is TGCGCCAGCAGGACAGAAGCTAGCTCCTATAATTCACCCCTCCACTTT. Based on the CDR3 plus reference TRBV5-1 and TRBJ1-6, the full variable domain is KAGVTQTPRYLIKTRGQQVTLSCSPISGHRSVSWYQQTPGQGLQFLFEYFSETQRNKGNFPGRFSGRQFSNSRSEMNVSTLELGDSALYLCASRTEASSYNSPLHFGNGTRLTVT.

The CDR3 protein is CASSINVGGQSDEQYF. The DNA of the CDR3 is TGTGCCAGTAGTATAAATGTGGGGGGGCAGAGCGACGAGCAGTACTTC. V usage is TRBV19 and J usage is TRBJ2-7, with a possible D match to TRBD2 (7 bases). Germline values: CDR1 LNHDA, CDR2 SQIVND (reference sequence). This CDR3 is 16 amino acids long. V lost 2 bases and J 5 bases, leaving 19 bases between the germline ends.

This clone appeared a single time. V gene TRBV5-6 combines with J gene TRBJ1-5, with D possibly being TRBD1 (6 bases). Germline V gives CDR1 SGHDT, CDR2 YYEEEE. The CDR3 runs to 17 residues. Trimming removed 1 base at V and 3 bases at J, with 17 bases between. CDR3 region: CASSLLGTPSPNQPQHF. CDR3 DNA: TGTGCCAGCAGCTTGCTGGGGACACCCTCCCCCAATCAGCCCCAGCATTTT.

This clone was counted once. This chain uses TRBV27 with TRBJ2-1; 11 bases map to TRBD2. The CDR3 consists of 17 residues. CDR1 is MNHEY, CDR2 SMNVEV, per germline (reference sequence). Trimming removed 5 bases from V and 8 bases from J; junction bases left unmatched: 14. CDR3 nucleotides: TGTGCCAGCAGTCCTAGCGGGAGGAATACGTGGGGCTATGAGCAGTTCTTC. This sequence encodes CASSPSGRNTWGYEQFF.

The chain uses TRBV6-1 and TRBJ1-4; D call uncertain. The CDR3 is 15 amino acids. The V gene lost 0 bases and the J gene lost 8 bases, with 13 bases spanning the gap. Per germline, CDR1 MNHNS and CDR2 SASEGT. The CDR3 DNA sequence: TGTGCCAGCAGTGAAGCCGGTGCAGGTCTCGAAAAACTGTTTTTT. Translating it yields CASSEAGAGLEKLFF.

The V and J genes are TRBV7-7 and TRBJ2-3, with TRBD2 identical over 11 bases. CDR3 size: 17 residues. Germline values: CDR1 SSHAT, CDR2 FNYEAQ (reference sequence). J gave up 0 bases and V 4 bases, and 6 bases lay outside the gene matches. CDR3 sequence reads: CASSYGTSGSSTDTQYF. The CDR3 DNA is TGTGCCAGCAGCTACGGGACTAGCGGATCTAGCACAGATACGCAGTATTTT.

V and J are TRBV15 and TRBJ2-6, with D perhaps matching TRBD2 (5 bases). Trimming removed 0 bases at V and 0 bases at J, with 12 bases between. Germline CDR1 LNHNV, CDR2 YYDKDF (reference sequence). The CDR3 is made up of 18 amino acids. This chain's CDR3 is CATSRDLAGHSGANVLTF. The CDR3 bases are TGTGCCACCAGCAGAGATCTGGCGGGCCACTCTGGGGCCAACGTCCTGACTTTC.